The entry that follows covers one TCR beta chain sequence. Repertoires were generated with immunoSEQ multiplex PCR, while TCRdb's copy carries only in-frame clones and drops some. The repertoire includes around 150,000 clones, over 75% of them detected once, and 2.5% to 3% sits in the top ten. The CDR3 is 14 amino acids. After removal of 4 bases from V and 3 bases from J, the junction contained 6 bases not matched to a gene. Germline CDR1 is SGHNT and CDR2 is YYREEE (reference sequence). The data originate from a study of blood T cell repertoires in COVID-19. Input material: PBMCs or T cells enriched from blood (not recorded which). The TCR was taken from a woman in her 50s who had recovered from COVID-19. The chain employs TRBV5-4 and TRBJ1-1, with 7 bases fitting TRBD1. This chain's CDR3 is CASSRTGVDTEAFF. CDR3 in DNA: TGTGCCAGCAGCCGAACAGGGGTAGACACTGAAGCTTTCTTT. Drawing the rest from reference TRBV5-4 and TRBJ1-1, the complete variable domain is ETGVTQSPTHLIKTRGQQVTLRCSSQSGHNTVSWYQQALGQGPQFIFQYYREEENGRGNFPPRFSGLQFPNYSSELNVNALELDDSALYLCASSRTGVDTEAFFGQGTRLTVV.